A single sample is the source of the 5 T cell receptor beta chains below, sequenced in a study of spatial heterogeneity in lung cancer. TCRdb re-derived calls from the 5' RACE reads in MiXCR, one entry per CDR3 protein. This table holds under 150,000 distinct CDR3 sequences, more than 10% found once. Time point noted: blood at routine non-recurrence follow-up after resection. Sample: PBMCs, taken at follow-up. These receptors were taken from a female donor with early-stage non-small cell lung cancer.

This clonotype came up many times. The gene calls are TRBV7-3 and TRBJ2-1, with D maybe TRBD1 (6 bases). The CDR3 totals 15 residues. Per the germline V gene, CDR1 is SGHTA and CDR2 is FQGTGA. Trimming cost V 2 bases and J 5 bases, with 13 bases left between them. The CDR3 DNA follows: TGTGCCAGCAGCTTATTCGCCAGGACAGACAATGAGCAGTTCTTC. This sequence encodes CASSLFARTDNEQFF.

The chain joins TRBV4-2 to TRBJ1-2; D is unclear. The CDR3 length is 16 residues. Trimming pared 5 bases from V and 1 base from J, leaving 17 bases between. The V gene's germline CDR1 is LGHNA and CDR2 YNFKEQ. The CDR3 DNA is TGTGCCAGCAGCGGACTCCTACGGGTAGATAACTATGGCTACACCTTC. Residues: CASSGLLRVDNYGYTF.

The V call is TRBV6-2 or TRBV6-3, the J call TRBJ1-3; D is uncertain. V was trimmed by 6 bases and J by 2 bases, leaving 11 bases between them. Germline V gene lookup returns CDR1 MNHEY and CDR2 SVGEGT. The CDR3 sequence is 14 residues long. This chain's CDR3 is CASRHPTPGNTIYF. The CDR3 DNA reads as TGTGCCAGCAGACACCCTACCCCTGGAAACACCATATATTTT.

V usage is TRBV5-1 and J usage is TRBJ2-1; 9 bases map to TRBD2. The CDR3 covers 14 residues. Germline lookup yields CDR1 SGHRS and CDR2 YFSETQ. Trimming removed 5 bases from V and 5 bases from J; junction bases left unmatched: 5. The CDR3: CASSMTSGDNEQFF. The CDR3 region has the DNA TGCGCCAGCAGTATGACTAGCGGAGACAATGAGCAGTTCTTC.

The chain recombines TRBV2 with TRBJ2-2; 7 bases fit TRBD2. V lost 7 bases to trimming and J lost 6 bases; unmatched junction nucleotides: 5. This CDR3 spans 13 amino acids. Germline V gene data show CDR1 as SNHLY and CDR2 as FYNNEI. The CDR3 here is CASTGRAAGELFF. CDR3 DNA sequence: TGTGCCAGCACAGGGAGGGCCGCCGGGGAGCTGTTTTTT.